This T cell receptor beta chain originates from a study of blood T cell repertoires in COVID-19. Study-wide background: From T cells, B-cell-depleted T cells, or PBMCs came the material, which was cDNA or gDNA.

Methods used by the authors: Reference gene primer amplification gave estimated nucleated cell counts. The protocol was immunoSEQ multiplex PCR, while the TCRdb copy is restricted to in-frame clones and leaves out a portion. V, J and clone size reflect that table, while D and trimming were determined from the DNA. The sample lists about 300,000 clones, approximately 89% occurring once. Seattle's enrolled individuals joined amid active infection and were then monitored longitudinally. J gave up 7 bases and V 3 bases, and 5 bases lay outside the gene matches. CDR1 MGHRA and CDR2 YSYEKL come from the germline V gene. This CDR3 has 15 amino acids.

Sequencing was carried out using peripheral blood. The receptor's source is a woman between 25 and 40 years old with COVID-19, enrolled during active disease. The chain carries TRBV4-1 and TRBJ2-5; TRBD2 matches at 13 bases. The CDR3 is CASSQAGLAGRTQYF. In DNA form, the CDR3 reads TGCGCCAGCAGCCAGGCGGGACTAGCGGGACGGACCCAGTACTTC.